This T cell receptor (beta chain) was documented in a study of OX40 agonist ivuxolimab in advanced cancers. Regarding the study in general: Ivuxolimab was a fully human IgG2 agonistic monoclonal antibody targeting the costimulatory receptor OX40 (CD134). Three dose-escalation patients achieved partial responses, one with hepatocellular carcinoma and two with cutaneous melanoma. The paper covers the monotherapy dose-escalation part of the phase I ivuxolimab trial, which included N = 52 patients. Prior anti-PD-1, anti-PD-L1 or anti-CTLA-4 therapy was permitted, and 40% of dose-escalation patients had received checkpoint inhibitors. In the dose-escalation cohort, 82.7% of patients were male, and the mean age was 60 years with a range of about 20 to 80. Of the approximately 53 patients in dose escalation, some 20 had hepatocellular carcinoma, around 15 had melanoma, 9 had renal cell carcinoma and 9 had head and neck cancer. Intravenous ivuxolimab was administered to patients every 2 weeks at six dose levels: 0.01, 0.1, 0.3, 1.5, 3 and 10 mg/kg. The point of sequencing TCRbeta in the periphery was to test whether ivuxolimab changed TCR sequence diversity and drove clonal T-cell expansion. Overall study outcomes, separate from this receptor: Low levels of normalized T-cell clonal expansion were also seen in some nonresponding patients. Which antigens the clonally expanded peripheral T cells were specific for was not determined. After ivuxolimab, CD8+ T cells had more expanded clones than CD4+ T cells on average. In the 0.1-3.0 mg/kg groups, partial responders had among the lowest normalized peripheral clonal expansion, particularly in CD8+ T cells. At doses from 0.1 to 3.0 mg/kg, clonal expansion was seen in both CD4+ and CD8+ blood T cells between baseline and week 6.

For sequencing of the TCRbeta CDR3 region, genomic DNA was extracted from the sorted cells. The immunoSEQ Assay was used for sequencing of TCRbeta CDR3 regions. Sourced from immuneACCESS, this table was stored by TCRdb with only in-frame sequences that have V and J called. A share of the clones is absent; for the studies checked, an unresolved V gene accounts for under half, and the remainder has no known explanation. This sample holds fewer than 35,000 clones; about 90% were observed only once. Of the sample, over 4% falls within the top ten clones. Patients with autoimmune disease history or receiving systemic immunosuppression were excluded from the trial. Peripheral blood for TCR sequencing was collected from all dose cohorts at baseline, on cycle 4 day 1, and on cycle 7 day 1. Samples came from an open-label, multicenter, first-in-human phase I dose-escalation trial of ivuxolimab. Adults with locally advanced or metastatic head and neck squamous cell, hepatocellular, melanoma or renal cell carcinoma were enrolled in the trial. CD4+ and CD8+ T cells were sorted separately from peripheral blood before TCR sequencing.

On this clone: Its specific antigen is unknown. No quality values exist for individual bases; no much larger clone is one base distant.

The specimen was CD4+ or CD8+ T cells sorted from blood, collected in a trial of the OX40 agonist ivuxolimab. This clonotype was sampled from an adult with an advanced solid tumor such as melanoma, head and neck, liver or kidney cancer.

At the DNA level, the sequence is TGTGCCAGCAGCTTAGCGGGGCGGGACGTTATCTACGAGCAGTACTTC. Its translation reads: CASSLAGRDVIYEQYF. The V and J genes are TRBV11-2 and TRBJ2-7; the D gene is perhaps TRBD2, from 6 matching bases. The trim is 1 base for V and 3 bases for J, with a gap of 16 bases between the germline ends. Measured from the cysteine to the phenylalanine, the CDR3 is 16 residues long. Solely the CDR3 DNA is kept, with 48 bases framed from the first base. According to the germline V gene, CDR1 reads SGHAT and CDR2 reads FQNNGV.